Following are 21 T cell receptor beta chains from one sample sequenced in a study of molecular identifiers for immune sequencing clone quantification. From the PCR reads, TCRdb called clonotypes with MiXCR, one entry per CDR3 protein. The sample lists about 640,000 distinct CDR3 sequences; 15% to 20% were seen once. The material sequenced was naive CD8+ T cells from blood, with Jurkat cell RNA spiked in. Subset noted: FACS-sorted CD8+CD4-CCR7+CD45RA+ naive T cells. The receptors were gathered from a human donor in good health. Some libraries in this study had Jurkat cell RNA spiked in.

Notes on this clonotype: This may come from a read error, since a much larger clone is one base off. The chain combines TRBV6-1 with TRBJ2-3; 8 nucleotides align to TRBD1. Germline lookup yields CDR1 MNHNS and CDR2 SASEGT. CDR3 length: 16 residues. The ends lost 8 bases at V and 2 bases at J; junction bases unmatched: 12. Here the CDR3 DNA reads TGTGCCAGCGAACCAACAGGGGGTCCCTTCACAGATACGCAGTATTTT. This translates into CASEPTGGPFTDTQYF.

This clonotype was picked up many times. The chain carries TRBV5-4 and TRBJ2-3; 8 bases align to TRBD2. V trimming: 0 bases; J trimming: 3 bases; junction bases outside the gene matches: 6. Germline V gene data show CDR1 as SGHNT and CDR2 as YYREEE (reference sequence). The CDR3 consists of 16 residues. The CDR3 DNA is TGTGCCAGCAGCTTGGCCAGCGGGAGTGTTACAGATACGCAGTATTTT. This encodes CASSLASGSVTDTQYF.

This clonotype was observed many times. The V gene is TRBV5-1, the J gene TRBJ1-1, with TRBD1 as a possible D gene (5 bases). CDR3 length: 16 amino acids. V was pared by 4 bases and J by 0 bases, with 16 bases between. The germline V gene encodes CDR1 SGHRS and CDR2 YFSETQ. The CDR3 region has the DNA TGCGCCAGCAGCCCTCAGGGAGCGGGGGTGAACACTGAAGCTTTCTTT. It translates to CASSPQGAGVNTEAFF.

In its sample, this clonotype was seen a few times. The genes are TRBV7-9 and TRBJ1-2; no clear D gene. Germline-derived CDR1 and CDR2 are SEHNR and FQNEAQ (reference sequence). This CDR3 is built from 14 residues. Trimming took 1 base from V and 1 from J, leaving 7 bases between them. CDR3 residues: CASSLVEVNYGYTF. For the CDR3, the DNA is TGTGCCAGCAGCTTAGTGGAGGTTAACTATGGCTACACCTTC.

A remark on this clonotype: A much larger clone differs from this one at a single base, so this may be a read error. This chain connects TRBV27 to TRBJ2-5; D perhaps matches TRBD2 (5 bases). Germline assignment: CDR1 MNHEY and CDR2 SMNVEV (reference sequence). Trimming took 6 bases from V and 0 from J, leaving 14 bases between them. The CDR3 loop spans 15 amino acids. Here the CDR3 reads CASRSSTNYQETQYF. The CDR3 nucleotides are TGTGCCAGCAGATCTAGCACTAATTACCAAGAGACCCAGTACTTC.

On this clonotype: Possible read error: a much larger clone is one base away. This is likely a read error, given that the CDR3 carries no conserved phenylalanine or tryptophan at its end. V is TRBV7-9 and J is TRBJ1-1; D may be TRBD1 (6 bases). The CDR3 has 15 amino acids. The V gene's germline CDR1 is SEHNR and CDR2 FQNEAQ (reference sequence). V was trimmed by 1 base and J by 3 bases, leaving 12 bases between them. This chain's CDR3 is CASSLEQGPHTEAFL. Written as DNA, the CDR3 is TGTGCCAGCAGCTTAGAACAGGGACCTCACACTGAAGCTTTCCTT.

Ten or more counts support this clonotype. The rearrangement joins TRBV9 to TRBJ1-4; TRBD1 aligns across 9 bases. After removal of 3 bases from V and 0 bases from J, the junction contained 6 bases not matched to a gene. The CDR3 length is 17 residues. Germline-derived CDR1 and CDR2 are SGDLS and YYNGEE. CDR3 residues: CASSAGQGFATNEKLFF. CDR3 DNA sequence: TGTGCCAGCAGCGCCGGACAGGGGTTTGCAACTAATGAAAAACTGTTTTTT.

This clonotype was recorded many times. The chain carries TRBV19 and TRBJ2-2, with TRBD1 identical over 8 bases. CDR3 length: 17 amino acids. Germline V gene data show CDR1 as LNHDA and CDR2 as SQIVND (reference sequence). Trimming removed 3 bases from V and 5 bases from J; junction bases left unmatched: 11. CDR3 DNA: TGTGCCAGTAGTATGACAGGCAGGGGGCTGAGAACCGGGGAGCTGTTTTTT. Its translation: CASSMTGRGLRTGELFF. The whole variable domain, remainder taken from reference TRBV19 and TRBJ2-2, is DGGITQSPKYLFRKEGQNVTLSCEQNLNHDAMYWYRQDPGQGLRLIYYSQIVNDFQKGDIAEGYSVSREKKESFPLTVTSAQKNPTAFYLCASSMTGRGLRTGELFFGEGSRLTVL.

This clonotype was counted at least ten times. The chain couples TRBV7-9 to TRBJ2-5, with 7 bases lining up with TRBD1. The V gene end was trimmed by 6 bases and the J gene end by 1 base; junction bases not matched to a gene: 5. The CDR3 contains 14 residues. CDR1 and CDR2 (germline): SEHNR, FQNEAQ (reference sequence). CDR3 DNA sequence: TGTGCCAGCAGGTTACAGGGGCCCCAAGAGACCCAGTACTTC. It yields the protein CASRLQGPQETQYF.

The chain employs TRBV4-3 and TRBJ2-7; no definite D call. The CDR3 covers 16 residues. Germline V gene data show CDR1 as LGHNA and CDR2 as YSLEER. The ends were cut back, 1 base at V and 0 bases at J, with 13 bases in the middle. In nucleotides, the CDR3 is TGCGCCAGCAGCCAAGCTCTGGTATCTAGCTCCTACGAGCAGTACTTC. This gives the protein CASSQALVSSSYEQYF.

This clonotype was counted many times. Here the CDR3 reads CASSPPNVRPPYEQYF. The CDR3 coding sequence is TGTGCCAGCAGTCCACCAAACGTACGTCCCCCCTACGAGCAGTACTTC. The chain joins TRBV27 to TRBJ2-7; no clear D gene. Trimming pared 5 bases from V and 2 bases from J, leaving 19 bases between. This CDR3 contains 16 residues. Per the germline V gene, CDR1 is MNHEY and CDR2 is SMNVEV (reference sequence).

This clonotype was recorded many times. The chain employs TRBV7-9 and TRBJ1-1; no clear D. Germline V gives CDR1 SEHNR, CDR2 FQNEAQ (reference sequence). The CDR3 covers 11 residues. V was trimmed by 10 bases and J by 6 bases, leaving 12 bases between them. The CDR3 DNA is TGTGCCACTAATCTAGGACCTGAAGCTTTCTTT. This codes for CATNLGPEAFF. The entire variable domain, with the rest obtained from reference TRBV7-9 and TRBJ1-1, is as follows: DTGVSQNPRHKITKRGQNVTFRCDPISEHNRLYWYRQTLGQGPEFLTYFQNEAQLEKSRLLSDRFSAERPKGSFSTLEIQRTEQGDSAMYLCATNLGPEAFFGQGTRLTVV.

A note on this clonotype: The junction departs from germline at one end; a sequencing error may be responsible. The chain joins TRBV2 to TRBJ2-7, with 9 bases that match TRBD2. CDR1 is SNHLY, CDR2 FYNNEI, per germline. The CDR3 totals 16 residues. DNA for the CDR3: TGTGCCAGCGGTGAAGCGGGGGGCGGGAGTTTTTACGAGCAGTACTTC. This gives the protein CASGEAGGGSFYEQYF.

This clonotype was observed at least ten times. The gene calls are TRBV7-2 and TRBJ1-1; D might be TRBD1 (5 bases). The CDR3 sequence is 16 residues long. Between the trimmed V and J ends, which lost 5 bases and 8 bases, there was a span of 24 bases. Germline-derived CDR1 and CDR2 are SGHTA and FQGNSA. CDR3 bases: TGTGCCAGCAGCCAAATAAGAATAGAGACCGGGGCGGAAGCTTTCTTT. As protein: CASSQIRIETGAEAFF. The full variable domain, with the rest looked up from reference TRBV7-2 and TRBJ1-1, is GAGVSQSPSNKVTEKGKDVELRCDPISGHTALYWYRQSLGQGLEFLIYFQGNSAPDKSGLPSDRFSAERTGGSVSTLTIQRTQQEDSAVYLCASSQIRIETGAEAFFGQGTRLTVV.

In this sample, this clonotype turned up many times. V is TRBV4-3 and J is TRBJ1-4; D uncertain. Trimming shortened V by 0 bases and J by 0 bases, and 14 bases separated the two germline ends. Germline assignment: CDR1 LGHNA and CDR2 YSLEER. The CDR3 has 18 amino acids. This CDR3 is CASSQDGANLATNEKLFF. CDR3 nucleotides: TGCGCCAGCAGCCAAGATGGAGCCAATCTTGCAACTAATGAAAAACTGTTTTTT.

This clonotype was picked up many times. The gene calls are TRBV7-2 and TRBJ2-1; D uncertain. Deletions cut 4 bases from V and 9 bases from J, with 10 bases between. The CDR3 spans 12 residues. Per the germline V gene, CDR1 is SGHTA and CDR2 is FQGNSA. CDR3 residues: CASSSPSTEQFF. The CDR3 DNA reads TGTGCCAGCAGCTCACCCTCTACTGAGCAGTTCTTC.

This clonotype was seen only a few times. The chain carries TRBV27 and TRBJ1-5; TRBD1 matches at 7 bases. J gave up 0 bases and V 7 bases, and 9 bases lay outside the gene matches. The CDR3 is 16 residues long. Per germline, CDR1 MNHEY and CDR2 SMNVEV (reference sequence). In nucleotides, the CDR3 is TGTGCCAGCAAGCCAAACAGGGGATATAGCAATCAGCCCCAGCATTTT. Encoded protein: CASKPNRGYSNQPQHF.

This clonotype appeared many times. V usage is TRBV20-1 and J usage is TRBJ2-3, with 9 bases identical to TRBD2. The junction had 17 bases not matched to a gene; V was cut back by 4 bases and J by 3 bases. Germline CDR1 is DFQATT and CDR2 is SNEGSKA (reference sequence). This CDR3 is 18 amino acids long. In nucleotides, the CDR3 is TGCAGTGCTACAAATCATAGAGCGGGGGGTGAGAAGACAGATACGCAGTATTTT. Protein product: CSATNHRAGGEKTDTQYF.

This clonotype was seen a single time. This may come from a read error, since a much larger clone is one base off. V gene TRBV30 combines with J gene TRBJ2-5, with 7 bases aligning to TRBD1. CDR1 and CDR2 from the germline V gene are GTSNPN and SVGIG (reference sequence). There are 13 residues in the CDR3. The CDR3, as DNA: TGTGCCCGGAGACGGGACAGCCAAGAGACCCAGTACTTC. It specifies CARRRDSQETQYF. Variable domain in full (rest from reference TRBV30 and TRBJ2-5): SQTIHQWPATLVQPVGSPLSLECTVEGTSNPNLYWYRQAAGRGLQLLFYSVGIGQISSEVPQNLSASRPQDRQFILSSKKLLLSDSGFYLCARRRDSQETQYFGPGTRLLVL.

Ten or more counts support this clonotype. This chain links TRBV4-1 with TRBJ2-7; either TRBD1 or TRBD2 may fit D (5 bases each). The germline V and J ends were trimmed by 0 bases and 3 bases, with 9 bases remaining between them. The CDR3 totals 14 residues. Germline CDR1 is MGHRA and CDR2 is YSYEKL. The CDR3 sequence: CASSQDSGHYEQYF. DNA of the CDR3: TGCGCCAGCAGCCAAGACTCGGGGCACTACGAGCAGTACTTC.

As DNA, the CDR3 is TGTGCCTGGAGTGTTGCAGCTGGCACTGAAGCTTTCTTT. The encoded protein is CAWSVAAGTEAFF. V is TRBV30 and J is TRBJ1-1; D remains unclear. Germline V lookup: CDR1 GTSNPN, CDR2 SVGIG (reference sequence). The germline V and J ends were trimmed by 0 bases and 4 bases, with 9 bases remaining between them. The CDR3 extends over 13 amino acids.